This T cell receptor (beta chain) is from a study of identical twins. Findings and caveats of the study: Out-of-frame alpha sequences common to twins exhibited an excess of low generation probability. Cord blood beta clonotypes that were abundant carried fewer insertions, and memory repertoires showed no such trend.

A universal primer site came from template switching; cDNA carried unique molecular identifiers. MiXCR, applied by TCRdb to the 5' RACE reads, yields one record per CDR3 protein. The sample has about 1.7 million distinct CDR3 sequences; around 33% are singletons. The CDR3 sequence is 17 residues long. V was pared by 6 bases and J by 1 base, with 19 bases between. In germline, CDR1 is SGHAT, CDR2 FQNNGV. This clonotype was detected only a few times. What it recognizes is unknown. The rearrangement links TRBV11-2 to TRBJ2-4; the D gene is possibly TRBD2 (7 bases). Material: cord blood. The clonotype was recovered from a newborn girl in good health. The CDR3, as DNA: TGTGCCAGCAGATCACTTACGGGGGGCGCCGCCAAAAACATTCAGTACTTC. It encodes CASRSLTGGAAKNIQYF.